This T cell receptor beta chain was sequenced in a study of T cells after yellow fever vaccination. The trim removed 5 bases at V and 6 bases at J, leaving 11 bases unmatched. The CDR3 consists of 14 residues. CDR1 and CDR2 from the germline V gene are SQVTM and ANQGSEA. TCRdb re-called the 5' RACE reads through MiXCR, storing one row per CDR3 protein. Among approximately 260,000 distinct CDR3 sequences listed, 5.2% were seen once. This clonotype has only a few counts. The sample here was CD4+ T cells sorted from PBMCs, taken on the day of the yellow fever booster vaccination. The rearrangement links TRBV29-1 to TRBJ2-7; 9 positions match TRBD1. The clonotype comes from a man between 18 and 35 years old who received the YFV17D yellow fever vaccine. The chain's CDR3 is CSVRGGQGFREQYF. The CDR3 region has the DNA TGCAGCGTTCGGGGCGGACAGGGGTTCCGCGAGCAGTACTTC.